This TCR beta chain was retrieved from a study of identical twins. Study-wide findings and caveats: Because invariant MAIT and iNKT cells could be present, zero-insertion analyses could be partly confounded. Alpha sequences that were out-of-frame and twin-shared showed an excess of low generation probability.

Template switching introduced a universal primer site, and the cDNA bore unique molecular identifiers. From the 5' RACE reads, TCRdb called clonotypes with MiXCR, one entry per CDR3 protein. The sample has some 900,000 distinct CDR3 sequences, about 12% seen once. Comments on this clonotype: The antigen remains unidentified.

Separately, the same data were catalogued under a study of yellow fever vaccine responses in identical twins. From that paper: Twins reportedly showed a vaccine T cell response that seemed partly convergent and partly personalized.

Sequenced: PBMCs. The source of this sequence is a woman younger than 35 in good health.

The CDR3 sequence is CASSQDGSSSYNEQFF. The CDR3 DNA is TGCGCCAGCAGCCAGGACGGGTCGAGCTCCTACAATGAGCAGTTCTTC. The genes are TRBV4-1 and TRBJ2-1; no clear D gene. This CDR3 spans 16 amino acids. Germline assignment: CDR1 MGHRA and CDR2 YSYEKL. Trimming shortened V by 3 bases and J by 0 bases, and 12 bases separated the two germline ends.